The rows below give T cell receptor beta chains drawn from one sample of a study of T cells in Graves' hyperthyroidism and ophthalmopathy. A single record per CDR3 protein comes from TCRdb applying MiXCR to the multiplex PCR reads. This table holds some 300,000 distinct CDR3 sequences, around 19% found once. The sample consisted of blood. The receptors come from a man aged 45-60 years with Graves' ophthalmopathy. Each CDR3 is given without its conserved first and last residue.

>TRBV20-1
SAPLRRAVQETQY
>TRBV29-1
SAAGGRITDTQY
>TRBV5-1
ASSLGLGGAYEQY
>TRBV18
ASSPRASGRTGGEQF
>TRBV2
ASARTGRQTQY
>TRBV13
ASSLEREIQETQY
>TRBV6-8
ASSYSPNYGYT
>TRBV6-1
ASSQTGSMNTEAF
>TRBV20-1
SAHLDYEQY
>TRBV10-3
AISEMQGEKLF
>TRBV6-1
ASSGYRSSYNEQF
>TRBV15
ATSRVSGGTQY
>TRBV12-3/TRBV12-4
ASRPGVSEQY
>TRBV29-1
SVGYSGNQPQH
>TRBV2
ASRPLDRGREKLF
>TRBV7-2
ASSLRISMAGLAENTGELF
>TRBV28
ASSLWRSYEQY
>TRBV28
ASSRGGSGSMGDTQY
>TRBV5-6
ASSLGLGDYEQY
>TRBV27
ASSSLRTVGTEAF
>TRBV5-5
ASSLAGMRGGEAF
>TRBV3-1
ASSRPGLASYEQY
>TRBV5-1
ASSLDGTSRYEQY
>TRBV7-6
ASSFRWGGGETQY
>TRBV3-1
ASSQDRRQF
>TRBV7-3
ASSLTSAGEQF
>TRBV27
ASSLTRGAIDGYT
>TRBV7-9
ASSLAKTGERTDTQY
>TRBV10-3
AISGTGDGYT
>TRBV28
ATYRQASGNTIY
>TRBV5-4
ASIDEPNTGELF
>TRBV28
ASSPTGFVGYT
>TRBV19
ASRPRGTGNGYT
>TRBV5-6
ASTGGSRYEQF
>TRBV6-1
ASSSTSNRGTNPSGYT
>TRBV7-9
ASSLAYPGVGNTIY
>TRBV15
ATSRGTGSSYEQY
>TRBV9
ASSSPAKGASNEQF
>TRBV27
ASRGLAGINEQF
>TRBV12-3/TRBV12-4
ASTLGPSYEQY
>TRBV6-1
ASSSYAYEQY
>TRBV7-8
ASSAGTGGANYGYT
>TRBV20-1
SAEGQGTYEQY
>TRBV7-9
ASSLAGGEVSYEQY
>TRBV12-3/TRBV12-4
ASSFHPGQGRSYEQY
>TRBV11-2
ASSKGQSSTDTQY
>TRBV20-1
SARGLASHTDTQY
>TRBV24-1
ATSDSDRPRDEQY
>TRBV27
ASSRTGDNNYGYT
>TRBV6-1
ASSETPTRQPQH
>TRBV5-8
ASSSPGAGGYNEQF
>TRBV15
ATSRVGGATEAF
>TRBV5-8
ASSLANWGATSTDTQY
>TRBV2
ASSSRTVTYEQY
>TRBV29-1
SGGTGETQY
>TRBV10-2
ASSRQGWNEQF
>TRBV20-1
SAREHLLTDTQY
>TRBV3-1
ASSQRSSSYEQY
>TRBV13
ASKGGGLVSTDTQY